This TCR beta chain was captured in a study of a mutant IDH1 vaccine in newly diagnosed glioma. As for the study in general: A roughly 62% male, approximately 38% female split and a mean age of approximately 40 years characterized treated patients. The therapy given earlier, which was standard therapy, consisted of radiotherapy, temozolomide, or both, and most of the patients received both. Study-wide results and limits: Whatever changes occurred in top peripheral T cell clonotypes seemed unrelated to pseudoprogression.

Data came from immunoSEQ multiplex PCR; TCRdb stores just in-frame clones and leaves some out. The table shows over 55,000 clones, with around 82% occurring only once. The CDR3 length is 15 residues. The germline CDR1 and CDR2 sequences are MNHNY and SVGAGI (reference sequence). Between the trimmed V and J ends, which lost 5 bases and 3 bases, there was a span of 13 bases. A note on this clone: Antigen unknown.

Time point described: week 5, during vaccination. Alongside topical imiquimod, each dose of vaccine comprised 300 ug of mutant IDH1 20-mer peptide. Every donor had a new WHO grade 3 or 4 astrocytoma that was IDH1-mutant, with loss of nuclear ATRX. The source is a woman aged 18-35 years with glioma. Some clones in this sample may be carry-over from other donors' samples. The specimen comprised PBMCs, sampled from a glioma patient whose treatment included an IDH1 peptide vaccine. This chain links TRBV6-6 with TRBJ2-2; the D call may be TRBD1 or TRBD2 (6 bases each). CDR3 sequence (DNA): TGTGCCAGCAGTCGGGGGCAGGGTGACACCGGGGAGCTGTTTTTT. Amino acids: CASSRGQGDTGELFF.